A single sample is the source of the 15 T cell receptor beta chains below, sequenced in a study of cytomegalovirus exposure and HLA in healthy donors. A multiplex PCR was run with 60 Vbeta primers and 13 Jbeta primers. Measured with immunoSEQ multiplex PCR; TCRdb has only the in-frame clones, and not every one. Of over 150,000 clones listed, 70% to 90% are singletons. Material: PBMCs. These receptors were collected from a woman aged 35 to 49 in good health and CMV-seropositive.

The chain carries TRBV13 and TRBJ1-5, with a possible D match to TRBD1 (5 bases). Looked up from germline, CDR1 is PRHDT and CDR2 is FYEKMQ (reference sequence). The germline V and J ends were trimmed by 0 bases and 6 bases, with 9 bases remaining between them. This CDR3 contains 14 residues. In nucleotides, the CDR3 is TGTGCCAGCAGCTTAGGAGGGGAGGGTCAGCCCCAGCATTTT. Translation: CASSLGGEGQPQHF.

This sequence joins TRBV9 and TRBJ2-1; D call uncertain. The CDR3 extends over 14 amino acids. Germline CDR1 and CDR2: SGDLS and YYNGEE. The V and J ends lost 6 bases and 5 bases respectively, with 15 bases between them. The CDR3 coding sequence is TGTGCCAGCACCTACGCTTCTGACAACAATGAGCAGTTCTTC. Its protein product is CASTYASDNNEQFF.

The gene calls are TRBV9 and TRBJ1-4; TRBD1 matches 9 bases. This CDR3 is built from 15 residues. V trimming: 4 bases; J trimming: 7 bases; junction bases outside the gene matches: 8. Germline loops: CDR1 SGDLS, CDR2 YYNGEE. In DNA form, the CDR3 reads TGTGCCAGCAGCTCCGAGGACAGGGGCGGTGAAAAACTGTTTTTT. Translation: CASSSEDRGGEKLFF.

This sequence joins TRBV10-3 and TRBJ2-7; 10 nucleotides match TRBD1. Germline lookup yields CDR1 ENHRY and CDR2 SYGVKD. Losses at the gene ends were 4 bases for V and 2 bases for J; bases not matched to a gene: 2. The CDR3 consists of 14 residues. CDR3 in amino acids: CAISAGTGAYEQYF. The CDR3 coding sequence is TGTGCCATCAGTGCCGGGACAGGGGCCTACGAGCAGTACTTC.

Notes on this clone: The junction departs from germline at one end; a sequencing error may be responsible. The chain carries TRBV7-7 and TRBJ2-5; 11 nucleotides line up with TRBD2. CDR1 and CDR2 (germline): SSHAT, FNYEAQ (reference sequence). This CDR3 has 15 amino acids. The CDR3: CASSQATSGTETQYF. CDR3 sequence (DNA): TGTGCTAGCAGCCAGGCGACTAGCGGGACTGAGACCCAGTACTTC.

V and J are TRBV11-3 and TRBJ2-1; the D gene is possibly TRBD2 (6 bases). The CDR3 is 15 residues long. The germline gives CDR1 SGHNT, CDR2 YENEEA. V lost 7 bases, J lost 5 bases, and 18 bases lay in between. The CDR3 here is CASTFGVRGDNEQFF. As DNA, the CDR3 is TGTGCCAGCACCTTCGGGGTGCGGGGAGACAATGAGCAGTTCTTC.

This clone was seen only a few times. The V call is TRBV6-1, the J call TRBJ1-1; 7 bases fit TRBD1. The CDR3 has 14 amino acids. Losses at the gene ends were 7 bases for V and 0 bases for J; bases not matched to a gene: 5. CDR1 and CDR2 from the germline V gene are MNHNS and SASEGT. The DNA of the CDR3 is TGTGCCAGCATCCCGACAGGGATGAACACTGAAGCTTTCTTT. It is translated as CASIPTGMNTEAFF.

This chain links TRBV27 with TRBJ2-4; D gene unclear. The V end lost 5 bases, the J end lost 8 bases, and 13 bases lay between the germline ends. Per germline, CDR1 MNHEY and CDR2 SMNVEV (reference sequence). This CDR3 has 13 amino acids. In nucleotides, the CDR3 is TGTGCCAGCAGTCCCAATAGTCCGCACATTCAGTACTTC. This codes for CASSPNSPHIQYF.

In DNA form, the CDR3 reads TGTGCCAGCAGCCATACTAGAATGAACGGGGAGCTGTTTTTT. The encoded protein is CASSHTRMNGELFF. The V and J genes are TRBV6-5 and TRBJ2-2; the D gene is possibly TRBD2 (5 bases). Germline V gene lookup returns CDR1 MNHEY and CDR2 SVGAGI. This CDR3 is 14 amino acids long. V lost 6 bases to trimming and J lost 7 bases, with 15 bases between them.

The rearrangement joins TRBV29-1 to TRBJ2-1, with 9 bases identical to TRBD2. V shed 7 bases, J shed 3 bases, and the junction held 4 bases outside the gene matches. The CDR3 length is 13 residues. Germline V gene lookup returns CDR1 SQVTM and CDR2 ANQGSEA. CDR3 DNA: TGCAGCGGCGGGGGGGGCAACTACAATGAGCAGTTCTTC. Translating gives CSGGGGNYNEQFF.

The V gene is TRBV9, the J gene TRBJ2-5; TRBD2 aligns across 10 bases. This CDR3 is built from 17 residues. Per germline, CDR1 SGDLS and CDR2 YYNGEE. V dropped 3 bases and J dropped 2; count of bases not matched to a gene: 10. CDR3 nucleotide sequence: TGTGCCAGCAGCGAGGGAGGAACTAGCGGGATACAAGAGACCCAGTACTTC. It yields the protein CASSEGGTSGIQETQYF.

V is TRBV10-3 and J is TRBJ2-1, with 15 bases that match TRBD2. J was trimmed by 4 bases and V by 2 bases; bases with no gene match: 0. CDR1 and CDR2 (germline): ENHRY, SYGVKD. The CDR3 sequence is 16 residues long. The DNA for the CDR3 is TGTGCCATCAGTGAGGGACTAGCGGGAGGGTACAATGAGCAGTTCTTC. The encoded protein is CAISEGLAGGYNEQFF.

A few counts support this clone. The V and J genes are TRBV19 and TRBJ2-1; D may be TRBD2 (5 bases). The germline CDR1 and CDR2 sequences are LNHDA and SQIVND (reference sequence). The CDR3 loop spans 14 amino acids. The V gene lost 4 bases and the J gene lost 6 bases, with 13 bases spanning the gap. Written as DNA, the CDR3 is TGTGCCAGTAGTACCCCGGACTCCAGCAATGAGCAGTTCTTC. Amino acids: CASSTPDSSNEQFF.

The chain has TRBV19 and TRBJ1-5, with 11 nucleotides matching TRBD1. Trimming took 7 bases from V and 6 from J; bases not matched to a gene: 2. The CDR3 spans 13 residues. Germline V gene lookup returns CDR1 LNHDA and CDR2 SQIVND (reference sequence). The CDR3 spells CASKDRGLQPQHF. In DNA, the CDR3 is TGTGCCAGTAAGGACAGGGGGCTTCAGCCCCAGCATTTT.

The count of this clone is one. The V gene is TRBV7-9, the J gene TRBJ2-7, with no clear D. The CDR3 runs to 13 residues. V was pared by 3 bases and J by 2 bases, with 8 bases between. CDR1 is SEHNR, CDR2 FQNEAQ, per germline (reference sequence). The CDR3 coding sequence is TGTGCCAGCAGCTTGAGAGGCCCCTACGAGCAGTACTTC. Its translation: CASSLRGPYEQYF.